The clone carrying this TCR beta chain was detected ten times or more. Its matching antigen is unknown. Unique molecular identifiers were linked by the library to individual cDNA molecules. TCRdb re-called the RACE reads through MiXCR, storing one row per CDR3 protein. Found here are about 400,000 distinct CDR3 sequences, just under 6.5% of them singletons; the top ten hold roughly 5.4%. The sample's time point: patch test 2, 6 weeks after DPC sensitization. The treatment was: therapeutic diphenylcyclopropenone sensitization with weekly scalp DPC. This entry is derived from a study of human T cells and chemical hapten exposure. Regarding the study as a whole: Alopecia was present in the donors, so their immune response may differ from healthy people's. Versus controls, expanded TCRs had significantly more large CDR3 similarity clusters.

J was trimmed by 6 bases and V by 7 bases; bases with no gene match: 17. The CDR3 has 16 amino acids. CDR1 is SEHNR, CDR2 FQNEAQ, per germline (reference sequence). The source of this sequence is a woman in her late teens or twenties with alopecia areata. Some clones in this sample may be carry-over from other donors' samples. The chain joins TRBV7-9 to TRBJ1-1, with 7 bases that match TRBD1. The specimen was whole blood, collected in connection with sensitization to the hapten diphenylcyclopropenone (DPC). The DNA of the CDR3 is TGTGCCAGCACCGGGCAGGGGGAGGGTCGAGTTCCTGAAGCTTTCTTT. The encoded protein is CASTGQGEGRVPEAFF. Combining the CDR3 with reference TRBV7-9 and TRBJ1-1 gives the whole variable domain DTGVSQNPRHKITKRGQNVTFRCDPISEHNRLYWYRQTLGQGPEFLTYFQNEAQLEKSRLLSDRFSAERPKGSFSTLEIQRTEQGDSAMYLCASTGQGEGRVPEAFFGQGTRLTVV.